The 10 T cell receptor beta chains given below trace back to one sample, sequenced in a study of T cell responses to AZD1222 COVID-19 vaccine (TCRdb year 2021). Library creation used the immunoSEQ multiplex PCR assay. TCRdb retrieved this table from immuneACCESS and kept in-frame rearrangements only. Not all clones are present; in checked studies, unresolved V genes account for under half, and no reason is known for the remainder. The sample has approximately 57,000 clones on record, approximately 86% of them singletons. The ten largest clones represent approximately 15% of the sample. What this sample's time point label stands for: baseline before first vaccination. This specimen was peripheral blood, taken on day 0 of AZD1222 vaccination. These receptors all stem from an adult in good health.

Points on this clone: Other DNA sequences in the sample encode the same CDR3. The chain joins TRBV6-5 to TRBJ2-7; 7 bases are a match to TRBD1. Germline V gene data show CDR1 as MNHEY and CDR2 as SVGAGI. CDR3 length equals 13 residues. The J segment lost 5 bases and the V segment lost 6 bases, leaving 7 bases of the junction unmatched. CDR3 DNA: TGTGCCAGCAGCCGAGACAGGGCCCACGAGCAGTACTTC. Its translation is CASSRDRAHEQYF.

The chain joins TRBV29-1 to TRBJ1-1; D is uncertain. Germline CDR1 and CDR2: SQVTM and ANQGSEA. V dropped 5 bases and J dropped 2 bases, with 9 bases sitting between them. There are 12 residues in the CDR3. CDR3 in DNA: TGCAGCGTTTTTGATTACAACACTGAAGCTTTCTTT. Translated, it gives CSVFDYNTEAFF.

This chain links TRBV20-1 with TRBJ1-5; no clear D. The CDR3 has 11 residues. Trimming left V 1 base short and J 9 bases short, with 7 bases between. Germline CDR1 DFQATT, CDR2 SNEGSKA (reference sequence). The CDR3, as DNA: TGCAGTGCTAGAGGCCCGGGGCCCCAGCATTTT. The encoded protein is CSARGPGPQHF.

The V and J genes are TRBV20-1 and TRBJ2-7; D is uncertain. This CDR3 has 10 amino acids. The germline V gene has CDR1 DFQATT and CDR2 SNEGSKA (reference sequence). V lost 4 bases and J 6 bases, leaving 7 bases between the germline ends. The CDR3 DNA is TGCAGTGCTACCCATCGCGAGCAGTACTTC. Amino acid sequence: CSATHREQYF.

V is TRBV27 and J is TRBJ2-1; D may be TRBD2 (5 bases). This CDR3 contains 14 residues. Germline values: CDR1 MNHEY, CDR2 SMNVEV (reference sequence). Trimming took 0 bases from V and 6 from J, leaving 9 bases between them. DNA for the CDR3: TGTGCCAGCAGTTTATCGCTAGCAGCCAATGAGCAGTTCTTC. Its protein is CASSLSLAANEQFF.

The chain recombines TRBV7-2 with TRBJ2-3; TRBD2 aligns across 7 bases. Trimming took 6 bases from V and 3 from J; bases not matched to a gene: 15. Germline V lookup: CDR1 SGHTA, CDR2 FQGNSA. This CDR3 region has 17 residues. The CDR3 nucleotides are TGTGCCAGCAGTACCCGGAGGGGCGGGAGTCGGACAGATACGCAGTATTTT. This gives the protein CASSTRRGGSRTDTQYF. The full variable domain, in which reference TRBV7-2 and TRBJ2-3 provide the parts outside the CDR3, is GAGVSQSPSNKVTEKGKDVELRCDPISGHTALYWYRQSLGQGLEFLIYFQGNSAPDKSGLPSDRFSAERTGGSVSTLTIQRTQQEDSAVYLCASSTRRGGSRTDTQYFGPGTRLTVL.

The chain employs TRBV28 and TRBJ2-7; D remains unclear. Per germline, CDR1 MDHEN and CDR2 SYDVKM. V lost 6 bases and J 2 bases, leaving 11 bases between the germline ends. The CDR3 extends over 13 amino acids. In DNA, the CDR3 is TGTGCCAGCAGGATGATAGAGACCTACGAGCAGTACTTC. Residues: CASRMIETYEQYF.

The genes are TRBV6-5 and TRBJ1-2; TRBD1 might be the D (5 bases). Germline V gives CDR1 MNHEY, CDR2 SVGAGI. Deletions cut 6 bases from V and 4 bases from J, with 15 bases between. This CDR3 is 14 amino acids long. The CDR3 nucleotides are TGTGCCAGCAGGGCAACAGGTGGGGGCTATGGCTACACCTTC. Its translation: CASRATGGGYGYTF.

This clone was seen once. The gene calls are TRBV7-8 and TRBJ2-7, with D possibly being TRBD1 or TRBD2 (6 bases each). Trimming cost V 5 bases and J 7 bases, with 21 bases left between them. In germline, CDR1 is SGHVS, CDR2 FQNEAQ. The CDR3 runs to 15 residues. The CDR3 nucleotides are TGTGCCAGCAGCCCCTCCCCGCCGGGGGCGTGGGAGCAGTACTTC. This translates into CASSPSPPGAWEQYF.

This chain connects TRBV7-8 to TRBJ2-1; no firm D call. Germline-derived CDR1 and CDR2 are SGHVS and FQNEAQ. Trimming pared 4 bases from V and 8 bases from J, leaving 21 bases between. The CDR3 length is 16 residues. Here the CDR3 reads CASSSGSSSPSDEQFF. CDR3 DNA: TGTGCCAGCAGCTCCGGGTCCTCCTCCCCCAGCGATGAGCAGTTCTTC.